These 26 T cell receptor beta chains were all obtained from the same sample, sequenced in a study of blood T cell repertoires in COVID-19 (dated by TCRdb to 2020 to 2022). The library was produced with the immunoSEQ multiplex PCR assay. Held by TCRdb, this immuneACCESS table contains in-frame sequences only and omits some clones. Under half of the omission traces to an unresolved V gene where checked; the cause of the rest is unknown. The sample has some 73,000 clones on record, more than 70% of them singletons. In total, the top ten clones hold roughly 2.4% of the sample. Sequencing used peripheral blood. Receptors originate from a man aged 65-85 years with COVID-19, enrolled during active disease.

The chain uses TRBV7-3 and TRBJ1-4, with D maybe TRBD1 (6 bases). From germline, CDR1 is SGHTA and CDR2 FQGTGA. This CDR3 spans 15 amino acids. The V gene lost 5 bases and the J gene lost 0 bases, with 10 bases spanning the gap. In DNA, the CDR3 is TGTGCCAGCAGCCAGACAGGTGCAACTAATGAAAAACTGTTTTTT. It specifies CASSQTGATNEKLFF.

V is TRBV9 and J is TRBJ1-1; 8 bases are shared with TRBD1. This CDR3 comprises 15 residues. Germline-derived CDR1 and CDR2 are SGDLS and YYNGEE. J lost 5 bases, V lost 6 bases, and 12 bases had no gene match. Here the CDR3 reads CASTDLTRGRTEAFF. The CDR3, as DNA: TGTGCCAGCACCGACCTAACCAGGGGGCGAACTGAAGCTTTCTTT. The full variable domain, with the rest looked up from reference TRBV9 and TRBJ1-1, is DSGVTQTPKHLITATGQRVTLRCSPRSGDLSVYWYQQSLDQGLQFLIQYYNGEERAKGNILERFSAQQFPDLHSELNLSSLELGDSALYFCASTDLTRGRTEAFFGQGTRLTVV.

The chain carries TRBV19 and TRBJ1-5; weak D call: TRBD1 (5 bases). Germline loops: CDR1 LNHDA, CDR2 SQIVND (reference sequence). The CDR3 contains 15 residues. The V end lost 0 bases, the J end lost 6 bases, and 12 bases lay between the germline ends. CDR3 nucleotides: TGTGCCAGTAGTATAGACGCGGGGGGGAGTCAGCCCCAGCATTTT. The encoded protein is CASSIDAGGSQPQHF.

This chain connects TRBV10-3 to TRBJ1-5; 7 bases line up with TRBD1. The germline CDR1 and CDR2 sequences are ENHRY and SYGVKD. This CDR3 has 15 residues. The ends lost 6 bases at V and 4 bases at J; junction bases unmatched: 9. CDR3 loop: CAIRAGQEGNQPQHF. CDR3 sequence (DNA): TGTGCCATCAGGGCCGGACAGGAGGGAAATCAGCCCCAGCATTTT.

This rearrangement joins TRBV29-1 to TRBJ2-5; D possibly corresponds to TRBD2 (5 bases). V shed 4 bases and J shed 5 bases, with 11 bases lying between them. This CDR3 has 12 amino acids. CDR1 is SQVTM and CDR2 is ANQGSEA in the germline V gene. The CDR3: CSVGSRRETQYF. CDR3 sequence (DNA): TGCAGCGTTGGATCTAGGAGGGAGACCCAGTACTTC.

The chain is built from TRBV4-2 and TRBJ2-1; D is possibly TRBD2 (5 bases). Germline V gene sequence: CDR1 LGHNA, CDR2 YNFKEQ. Trimming stripped 1 base from V and 1 base from J, with 14 bases between. The CDR3 has 17 residues. The CDR3 DNA reads as TGTGCCAGCAGCCAAGGTGGGGTAGCGAGATCCTACAATGAGCAGTTCTTC. This encodes CASSQGGVARSYNEQFF.

This clone was found a few times. A read error may account for a junction end that differs from germline. The V and J genes are TRBV4-1 and TRBJ2-1, with 8 bases matching TRBD2. Germline V CDR1 and CDR2: MGHRA, YSYEKL. The CDR3 consists of 16 residues. The CDR3 spells CASSKDAGGTYNEQFF. The CDR3 DNA reads as TGCGCCAGCAGCAAAGATGCGGGAGGCACCTACAATGAGCAGTTCTTC.

The J gene is TRBJ2-1, the V gene TRBV3-1 (or the pseudogene TRBV3-2), with 11 bases fitting TRBD2. CDR1 is LGHDT, CDR2 YNNKEL, per germline (reference sequence). CDR3 length equals 19 residues. V lost 4 bases and J lost 0; bases outside the gene matches: 11. CDR3 amino acids: CASSPLQGSGRGSYNEQFF. CDR3 DNA sequence: TGTGCCAGCAGCCCCCTTCAGGGTAGCGGGAGGGGCTCCTACAATGAGCAGTTCTTC.

This clone appeared a single time. This sequence joins TRBV4-1 and TRBJ1-1, with 8 bases that match TRBD1. The trim removed 4 bases at V and 6 bases at J, leaving 10 bases unmatched. The CDR3 sequence is 15 residues long. Germline lookup yields CDR1 MGHRA and CDR2 YSYEKL. The CDR3 loop is CASSLLGTGVSEAFF. CDR3 nucleotide sequence: TGCGCCAGCAGCCTATTAGGGACAGGAGTTTCTGAAGCTTTCTTT.

The chain carries TRBV19 and TRBJ2-2, with TRBD1 identical over 9 bases. J gave up 1 base and V 5 bases, and 8 bases lay outside the gene matches. Per germline, CDR1 LNHDA and CDR2 SQIVND (reference sequence). The CDR3 contains 17 residues. CDR3 residues: CASSPGQGKRNTGELFF. The CDR3 DNA sequence: TGTGCCAGTAGTCCAGGACAGGGGAAGCGGAACACCGGGGAGCTGTTTTTT.

V usage is TRBV27 and J usage is TRBJ1-5; 8 nucleotides agree with TRBD1. Trimming removed 5 bases from V and 6 bases from J; junction bases left unmatched: 15. Germline V gene data show CDR1 as MNHEY and CDR2 as SMNVEV (reference sequence). The CDR3 extends over 17 amino acids. The chain's CDR3 is CASSKIYTGGRGQPQHF. DNA for the CDR3: TGTGCCAGCAGTAAGATCTATACAGGGGGAAGAGGTCAGCCCCAGCATTTT.

The V and J genes are TRBV4-1 and TRBJ2-7, with TRBD2 as a possible D gene (7 bases). Germline assignment: CDR1 MGHRA and CDR2 YSYEKL. V was trimmed by 2 bases and J by 3 bases, leaving 20 bases between them. The CDR3 has 17 amino acids. CDR3 loop: CASSQLPGGRRLYEQYF. CDR3 sequence (DNA): TGCGCCAGCAGCCAACTACCGGGGGGCCGGAGACTCTACGAGCAGTACTTC.

V usage is TRBV7-9 and J usage is TRBJ1-4; 8 nucleotides line up with TRBD1. Germline-derived CDR1 and CDR2 are SEHNR and FQNEAQ (reference sequence). After removal of 6 bases from V and 0 bases from J, the junction contained 12 bases not matched to a gene. The CDR3 length is 18 residues. CDR3 in DNA: TGTGCCAGCAGTCAACCCCGGGACAGGCATACAACTAATGAAAAACTGTTTTTT. This gives the protein CASSQPRDRHTTNEKLFF.

The gene calls are TRBV11-2 and TRBJ1-2; D perhaps matches TRBD1 (5 bases). The CDR3 has 16 amino acids. Germline V gene data show CDR1 as SGHAT and CDR2 as FQNNGV. The V gene lost 4 bases and the J gene lost 5 bases, with 20 bases spanning the gap. The DNA of the CDR3 is TGTGCCAGCAGCTCCATTGGGGGGGGAGGCTTGTATGGCTACACCTTC. It codes for CASSSIGGGGLYGYTF.

The V call is TRBV7-6, the J call TRBJ2-7, with TRBD2 identical over 15 bases. Germline values: CDR1 SGHVS, CDR2 FNYEAQ. After removal of 4 bases from V and 4 bases from J, the junction contained 2 bases not matched to a gene. This CDR3 has 15 amino acids. This CDR3 is CASSYGLAGGYEQYF. The CDR3 DNA sequence: TGTGCCAGCAGCTATGGACTAGCGGGAGGGTACGAGCAGTACTTC. The full variable domain, completed using reference TRBV7-6 and TRBJ2-7, is GAGVSQSPRYKVTKRGQDVALRCDPISGHVSLYWYRQALGQGPEFLTYFNYEAQQDKSGLPNDRFSAERPEGSISTLTIQRTEQRDSAMYRCASSYGLAGGYEQYFGPGTRLTVT.

The V call is TRBV20-1, the J call TRBJ1-2; unclear D gene. CDR1 and CDR2 (germline): DFQATT, SNEGSKA (reference sequence). Trimming stripped 2 bases from V and 7 bases from J, with 5 bases between. This CDR3 spans 10 amino acids. The CDR3 DNA reads TGCAGTGCTAGAACTTCTGGCTACACCTTC. The encoded protein is CSARTSGYTF.

The chain joins TRBV7-2 to TRBJ2-5, with TRBD2 matching 11 bases. The germline CDR1 and CDR2 sequences are SGHTA and FQGNSA. V shed 6 bases and J 2 bases; nucleotides not matched to a gene: 5. The CDR3 is 15 amino acids. As DNA, the CDR3 is TGTGCCAGCAGACCTCGACTAGCGGGGCAAGAGACCCAGTACTTC. It translates to CASRPRLAGQETQYF.

The chain has TRBV15 and TRBJ2-7; unclear D gene. The V and J ends lost 2 bases and 7 bases respectively, with 9 bases between them. CDR3 length equals 12 residues. Germline V gene lookup returns CDR1 LNHNV and CDR2 YYDKDF (reference sequence). This CDR3 is CATSRMSSEQYF. The DNA of the CDR3 is TGTGCCACCAGCAGAATGAGTTCGGAGCAGTACTTC. Full variable domain (rest looked up from reference TRBV15 and TRBJ2-7): DAMVIQNPRYQVTQFGKPVTLSCSQTLNHNVMYWYQQKSSQAPKLLFHYYDKDFNNEADTPDNFQSRRPNTSFCFLDIRSPGLGDTAMYLCATSRMSSEQYFGPGTRLTVT.

The J gene is TRBJ2-7, the V gene TRBV7-6; 7 positions match TRBD2. This CDR3 comprises 15 residues. V shed 1 base and J 2 bases; nucleotides not matched to a gene: 5. The V gene's germline CDR1 is SGHVS and CDR2 FNYEAQ. DNA of the CDR3: TGTGCCAGCAGCTTAGTGGAGGGAGGGCCCTACGAGCAGTACTTC. Translation: CASSLVEGGPYEQYF.

This sequence joins TRBV6-2 or TRBV6-3 and TRBJ1-5, with TRBD1 as a possible D gene (6 bases). Between the trimmed V and J ends, which lost 2 bases and 3 bases, there was a span of 8 bases. The CDR3 sequence is 14 residues long. CDR1 is MNHEY, CDR2 SVGEGT, per germline. CDR3 sequence (DNA): TGTGCCAGCAGTTACCGACAGGACAATCAGCCCCAGCATTTT. Translated: CASSYRQDNQPQHF.

This clone was recorded once. The genes are TRBV18 and TRBJ1-5; maybe TRBD1 (6 bases). This CDR3 is 16 amino acids long. V lost 4 bases and J 4 bases, leaving 17 bases between the germline ends. The germline CDR1 and CDR2 sequences are KGHSH and LQKENI. The CDR3 reads CASSLGQTLINQPQHF. The CDR3 DNA is TGTGCCAGCTCACTTGGACAGACACTCATTAATCAGCCCCAGCATTTT.

The V gene is TRBV15, the J gene TRBJ1-6; 8 positions agree with TRBD1. This CDR3 region has 15 residues. V dropped 3 bases and J dropped 7; count of bases not matched to a gene: 5. CDR1 and CDR2 (germline): LNHNV, YYDKDF (reference sequence). Here the CDR3 DNA reads TGTGCCACCAGCAGGGAAGGACAGGGAAATTCACCCCTCCACTTT. As protein: CATSREGQGNSPLHF. Combining the CDR3 with reference TRBV15 and TRBJ1-6 gives the whole variable domain DAMVIQNPRYQVTQFGKPVTLSCSQTLNHNVMYWYQQKSSQAPKLLFHYYDKDFNNEADTPDNFQSRRPNTSFCFLDIRSPGLGDTAMYLCATSREGQGNSPLHFGNGTRLTVT.

This chain connects TRBV11-2 to TRBJ1-4, with a possible D match to TRBD1 (5 bases). The CDR3 has 13 residues. V dropped 3 bases and J dropped 8 bases, with 10 bases sitting between them. CDR1 and CDR2 from the germline V gene are SGHAT and FQNNGV. CDR3 bases: TGTGCCAGCAGCTTTGGTCAGGGAGAAAAACTGTTTTTT. It translates to CASSFGQGEKLFF.

V and J are TRBV29-1 and TRBJ2-5, with TRBD1 matching 9 bases. The CDR3 has 15 amino acids. Germline CDR1 reads SQVTM; CDR2 reads ANQGSEA. V trimming: 6 bases; J trimming: 4 bases; junction bases outside the gene matches: 12. CDR3 coding DNA: TGCAGCGTCCTGTCATCCGGGACAGGGTCAGAGACCCAGTACTTC. It yields the protein CSVLSSGTGSETQYF.

By sample share, this clone is medium-sized. V gene TRBV28 combines with J gene TRBJ1-5; no definite D call. CDR3 size: 15 residues. The germline V gene has CDR1 MDHEN and CDR2 SYDVKM. The germline V and J ends were trimmed by 2 bases and 3 bases, with 11 bases remaining between them. The chain's CDR3 is CASSLVEATNQPQHF. Here the CDR3 DNA reads TGTGCCAGCAGTTTAGTTGAGGCCACCAATCAGCCCCAGCATTTT.

V and J are TRBV7-3 and TRBJ1-2; 8 bases are a match to TRBD1. The germline CDR1 and CDR2 sequences are SGHTA and FQGTGA. Unmatched junction bases numbered 5, after V lost 3 bases and J lost 8 bases. There are 13 residues in the CDR3. The CDR3 DNA is TGTGCCAGCAGCTTCGGCAGGGGGCACGGCTACACCTTC. Translated: CASSFGRGHGYTF.